Described below is a single TCR beta chain sequence and its context. These data come from a study of sequential checkpoint blockade in melanoma. Study information: Patients were randomized 1:1 to nivolumab-then-ipilimumab or ipilimumab-then-nivolumab first-line. Maintenance nivolumab came after either treatment sequence.

The germline V gene has CDR1 SEHNR and CDR2 FQNEAQ (reference sequence). The CDR3 sequence is 12 residues long. V gave up 4 bases and J gave up 7 bases; unmatched junction bases: 3. Treatment reported: randomized to nivolumab then ipilimumab (arm A) or the reverse (arm B). DNA-damaging chemotherapy had not been given to any patient beforehand. Method: immunoSEQ multiplex PCR; TCRdb's copy keeps in-frame clones and lacks some. The profile shows about 18,000 clones, around four fifths of them singletons. Sequenced material: CD8+ T cells sorted from blood (inferred from file names), taken from a patient given nivolumab and ipilimumab in sequence. The clonotype originates from a human donor with melanoma. V is TRBV7-9 and J is TRBJ1-2; 7 nucleotides line up with TRBD1. As DNA, the CDR3 is TGTGCCAGCAGCTCATCAGGGGGTGGCTACACCTTC. Protein: CASSSSGGGYTF.